The rows below give T cell receptor beta chains drawn from one sample of a study of OX40 agonist ivuxolimab in advanced cancers. This table comes from immunoSEQ multiplex PCR, and its TCRdb copy is limited to in-frame clones, with some not included. Among over 70,000 clones listed, just over 85% were seen once. Sample: CD4+ or CD8+ T cells sorted from blood, taken in a trial of the OX40 agonist ivuxolimab. These receptors were collected from an adult with an advanced solid tumor such as melanoma, head and neck, liver or kidney cancer. Both conserved end residues are part of each CDR3. Each record gives: V gene, J gene, D gene, clone size, CDR3 DNA, CDR3 protein. D genes are given only for firm matches. Rows give clone size only sometimes, using once, few, many, or a class for an expanded clone.

TRBV5-1,TRBJ2-7,TRBD1,-,TGCGCCAGCAGCTTGGGGACAGGGTTCGACGAGCAGTACTTC,CASSLGTGFDEQYF
TRBV14,TRBJ1-1,-,-,TGTGCCAGCAGCCAAGATTTGGGGCTAGGGATTGAAGCTTTCTTT,CASSQDLGLGIEAFF
TRBV4-1,TRBJ2-3,-,-,TGCGCCAGCAGCCAATTTGGACAGAGCACAGATACGCAGTATTTT,CASSQFGQSTDTQYF
TRBV6-1,TRBJ2-7,-,-,TGTGCCAGCAGTGTGTATAAGCCCTACGAGCAGTACTTC,CASSVYKPYEQYF
TRBV10-3,TRBJ1-5,-,-,TGTGCCATCAGTGAGTCGGAGGGGACCAGCAATCAGCCCCAGCATTTT,CAISESEGTSNQPQHF
TRBV5-1,TRBJ2-7,-,-,TGCGCCAGCAGCTTTAACAGCGTCGCTACGGGCGGGGAGCAGTACTTC,CASSFNSVATGGEQYF
TRBV5-1,TRBJ2-7,-,-,TGCGCCAGCAGCTTAGCGGGCCCTCAGGACGAGCAGTACTTC,CASSLAGPQDEQYF
TRBV4-1,TRBJ2-5,TRBD1,-,TGCGCCAGCAATAAGGGGACAGGGGTTGTGGAGACCCAGTACTTC,CASNKGTGVVETQYF
TRBV5-1,TRBJ2-5,TRBD1,-,TGCGCCAGCAGCTCTCTGGGACAGGGGGCGGAGACCCAGTACTTC,CASSSLGQGAETQYF
TRBV6-1,TRBJ1-5,-,-,TGTGCCAGCAGTGAAGCAGCCGCTATCGCCAATCAGCCCCAGCATTTT,CASSEAAAIANQPQHF
TRBV7-9,TRBJ1-3,-,-,TGTGCCAGCAGCTCACGGGGAATATCTGGAAACACCATATATTTT,CASSSRGISGNTIYF
TRBV6-5,TRBJ2-4,-,once,TGTGCCAGCAGTTACTCCAGGGTTGCCAAAAACATTCAGTACTTC,CASSYSRVAKNIQYF
TRBV14,TRBJ2-5,-,-,TGTGCCAGCAGCCAAGAGTTCCAGGTTTGGGAGACCCAGTACTTC,CASSQEFQVWETQYF
TRBV6-9,TRBJ1-1,-,-,TGTGCCAGCAGTTCCACTTACACTGAAGCTTTCTTT,CASSSTYTEAFF
TRBV19,TRBJ1-1,TRBD1,-,TGTGCCAGTAGTAAACCGGGACAGGGCCAAAATGAAGCTTTCTTT,CASSKPGQGQNEAFF
TRBV25-1,TRBJ2-1,TRBD2,-,TGTGCCAGCAGTGAATCTAGGCTAGCGGGGGGGAGATTAAATGAGCAGTTCTTC,CASSESRLAGGRLNEQFF
TRBV6-1,TRBJ2-3,-,-,TGTGCCAGCAGTGAAGCGCAGGGACCCAGGGCGGATACGCAGTATTTT,CASSEAQGPRADTQYF
TRBV4-3,TRBJ2-3,-,-,TGCGCCAGCAGCCAAGATCACATGGGGTGGGCAGATACGCAGTATTTT,CASSQDHMGWADTQYF
TRBV6-1,TRBJ1-6,TRBD1,-,TGTGCCAGCAGCACTACAGGGGAGAATTCACCCCTCCACTTT,CASSTTGENSPLHF
TRBV11-2,TRBJ1-1,-,-,TGTGCCAGCAGCTTATTTACGAGGCAGATCCCTGAAGCTTTCTTT,CASSLFTRQIPEAFF
TRBV2,TRBJ2-5,TRBD1,-,TGTGCCAGCAGGGACAGGGGCGAGACCCAGTACTTC,CASRDRGETQYF
TRBV19,TRBJ2-5,-,-,TGTGCCAGTAGCAGCGGTATGGATGGGACCCAGTACTTC,CASSSGMDGTQYF
TRBV15,TRBJ2-3,-,-,TGTGCCACCAGCAGAGATAGTTCAGGAGGGCGGACGCAGTATTTT,CATSRDSSGGRTQYF
TRBV2,TRBJ1-4,-,few,TGTGCCAGCAGTGAAGGGGCTGGGGGTGAAAAACTGTTTTTT,CASSEGAGGEKLFF
TRBV5-6,TRBJ1-2,TRBD1,-,TGTGCCAGCAGCCAGGACAGGGGAAACTATGGCTACACCTTC,CASSQDRGNYGYTF
TRBV7-2,TRBJ1-2,-,-,TGTGCCAGCAGCCAAGATCGCGGGGGGGCGCAGGATGGCTACACCTTC,CASSQDRGGAQDGYTF
TRBV14,TRBJ1-1,-,few,TGTGCCAGCAGCCAAGATCTAAGCGTCGAAGCTTTCTTT,CASSQDLSVEAFF
TRBV19,TRBJ1-5,-,-,TGTGCCAGTAGTGTTGACAGGTTCAATCAGCCCCAGCATTTT,CASSVDRFNQPQHF
TRBV10-3,TRBJ1-1,TRBD1,few,TGTGCCATCAGTGAGCAGGGGGAGACTGAAGCTTTCTTT,CAISEQGETEAFF
TRBV5-1,TRBJ2-5,TRBD1,-,TGCGCCAGCAGCCCTGGACAGGGGGAGACCCAGTACTTC,CASSPGQGETQYF
TRBV7-2,TRBJ2-6,-,-,TGTGCCAGCAAGAAACCGGGACCAGCCTCTGGGGCCAACGTCCTGACTTTC,CASKKPGPASGANVLTF
TRBV2,TRBJ2-7,TRBD2,-,TGTGCCAACAGTGAACGGCCGGGGGGGCATCTCGAGCAGTACTTC,CANSERPGGHLEQYF
TRBV9,TRBJ2-2,TRBD1,-,TGTGCCAGCAGCGTAGACGGGGGACAGGGGTCCGGGGAGCTGTTTTTT,CASSVDGGQGSGELFF
TRBV5-4,TRBJ1-2,-,-,TGTGCCAGCAGCGACCGGGACGTCTATGGCTACACCTTC,CASSDRDVYGYTF
TRBV5-6,TRBJ1-1,-,-,TGTGCCAGCAGCTCCGGGTCTCTGAACACTGAAGCTTTCTTT,CASSSGSLNTEAFF
TRBV10-3,TRBJ1-2,-,-,TGTGCCATCAGTGAGTCTGTGGGCTACACCTTC,CAISESVGYTF
TRBV7-9,TRBJ2-5,-,-,TGTGCCAGCAGCCAAACCGCGGTGAGGGAGACCCAGTACTTC,CASSQTAVRETQYF
TRBV7-2,TRBJ2-1,-,once,TGTGCCAGCAGCACCCAGGTGGACAATGAGCAGTTCTTC,CASSTQVDNEQFF
TRBV4-1,TRBJ1-1,TRBD1,-,TGCGCCAGCAGCCAACCTGGACAGGGCGGAAGAACTGAAGCTTTCTTT,CASSQPGQGGRTEAFF
TRBV6-5,TRBJ1-1,-,-,TGTGCCAGCAGTTACGATGGTGAAGGGGTGGCTTTCTTT,CASSYDGEGVAFF
TRBV7-9,TRBJ1-1,TRBD1,-,TGTGCCAGCAGCTTGGGACAGGGAGTAAGCACTGAAGCTTTCTTT,CASSLGQGVSTEAFF
TRBV6-5,TRBJ1-2,-,-,TGTGCCAGCAGTTACAGGGGCCTTGGGGCTGGCTACACCTTC,CASSYRGLGAGYTF
TRBV10-3,TRBJ2-1,-,few,TGTGCCATCAGTGGAACGCAGGGGAGTAAGCAGTTCTTC,CAISGTQGSKQFF
TRBV9,TRBJ2-7,-,-,TGTGCCAGCAGCGTAGGAAGGGAGGATTGGAGCGAGCAGTACTTC,CASSVGREDWSEQYF